A single sample is the source of the 25 T cell receptor beta chains below, sequenced in a study of post-analysis software for immune sequencing data (dated by TCRdb to the mid-2010s). The library was built by means of PCR. The reads were generated on an Illumina HiSeq 2500. To reduce PCR and sequencing biases, unique molecular identifiers were incorporated into the TCR beta cDNA libraries. TCRdb trimmed public reads at Q25 via fastp, called clones via MiXCR and kept in-frame beta chains. CDR3 protein sequences are deduplicated, and each keeps its most common genes and DNA. This sample has about 150,000 distinct CDR3 sequences in its table, and roughly 31% of those were observed once. Of the sample, 1.5% is held by the ten largest clones. Points the paper makes about the study in general: Four to six TRBV segments, including TRBV5-6, TRBV5-1 and TRBV20-1, were significantly more frequent in patients than controls.

These receptors have no identified antigens. Sequencing was done on a sample of blood. Source of these receptors: a girl aged 10 to 17 with multiple sclerosis.

The chain recombines TRBV24-1 with TRBJ1-5; D might be TRBD1 (5 bases). Deletions cut 5 bases from V and 1 base from J, with 8 bases between. CDR1 and CDR2 from the germline V gene are KGHDR and SFDVKD. The CDR3 covers 14 residues. CDR3 DNA sequence: TGTGCCACCAGTGGCGAGGGGAGCAATCAGCCCCAGCATTTT. Protein product: CATSGEGSNQPQHF.

This clonotype was detected many times. The chain employs TRBV6-5 and TRBJ1-2, with 7 bases lining up with TRBD1. The length of the CDR3 is 16 residues. Germline CDR1 and CDR2: MNHEY and SVGAGI. Trimming removed 6 bases from V and 3 bases from J; junction bases left unmatched: 13. The CDR3 here is CASSLRDRLPDYGYTF. CDR3 DNA: TGTGCCAGCAGCCTCCGGGACAGACTACCTGACTATGGCTACACCTTC.

This clonotype was seen many times. The chain joins TRBV27 to TRBJ2-1; no clear D gene. V lost 2 bases, J lost 7 bases, and 12 bases lay in between. CDR1 MNHEY and CDR2 SMNVEV come from the germline V gene (reference sequence). The CDR3 is 14 amino acids. CDR3 region: CASSLGLPQNEQFF. The CDR3 nucleotides read TGTGCCAGCAGTTTAGGGCTACCCCAAAATGAGCAGTTCTTC.

As for this clonotype: Possible read error: a much larger clone is one base away. The gene calls are TRBV20-1 and TRBJ2-1; 8 positions match TRBD2. Germline values: CDR1 DFQATT, CDR2 SNEGSKA (reference sequence). There are 14 residues in the CDR3. CDR3 sequence: CSANGRVSYDEQFF. The CDR3 DNA reads TGCAGTGCCAACGGGAGGGTCTCCTACGATGAGCAGTTCTTC.

A word on this clonotype: This sequence may be a read error, since a much larger clone differs from it by one base. The chain combines TRBV12-3 or TRBV12-4 with TRBJ2-5, with D uncertain. The CDR3 is made up of 13 amino acids. Between the trimmed V and J ends, which lost 6 bases and 1 base, there was a span of 9 bases. The CDR3 sequence is CASRLNLQETQYF. Here the CDR3 DNA reads TGTGCCAGCAGGTTAAATCTCCAAGAGACCCAGTACTTC.

This chain links TRBV14 with TRBJ2-1, with D possibly being TRBD2 (6 bases). V lost 0 bases and J lost 1, with 19 bases in between. The germline gives CDR1 SGHDN, CDR2 FVKESK. The CDR3 extends over 19 amino acids. The CDR3 nucleotides are TGTGCCAGCAGCCAAGATCGGGTGTATAGCGGTCGATCCTACAATGAGCAGTTCTTC. It is translated as CASSQDRVYSGRSYNEQFF. The complete variable domain, with remaining parts taken from reference TRBV14 and TRBJ2-1, reads EAGVTQFPSHSVIEKGQTVTLRCDPISGHDNLYWYRRVMGKEIKFLLHFVKESKQDESGMPNNRFLAERTGGTYSTLKVQPAELEDSGVYFCASSQDRVYSGRSYNEQFFGPGTRLTVL.

The chain uses TRBV12-3 or TRBV12-4 and TRBJ2-5, with D possibly matching TRBD1 (5 bases). This CDR3 spans 16 amino acids. The ends were cut back, 5 bases at V and 7 bases at J, with 23 bases in the middle. The CDR3 spells CASSPLDRPIEGTQYF. The CDR3 bases are TGTGCCAGCAGTCCACTCGACAGACCAATCGAAGGGACCCAGTACTTC.

This clonotype was seen at least ten times. This sequence joins TRBV12-3 or TRBV12-4 and TRBJ1-2, with D maybe TRBD1 (6 bases). V was trimmed by 5 bases and J by 0 bases, leaving 13 bases between them. The CDR3 runs to 15 residues. CDR3 sequence reads: CASSNRVYPNYGYTF. The DNA for the CDR3 is TGTGCCAGCAGTAACAGGGTATACCCTAACTATGGCTACACCTTC.

This clonotype was found a few times. The chain joins TRBV29-1 to TRBJ1-1; perhaps TRBD1 as D (5 bases). The CDR3 loop spans 12 amino acids. V lost 7 bases and J lost 4, with 13 bases in between. Germline V lookup: CDR1 SQVTM, CDR2 ANQGSEA. In nucleotides, the CDR3 is TGCAGCGCTGCAGGGCAGTCCACTGAAGCTTTCTTT. It is translated as CSAAGQSTEAFF. The full variable domain, rest sourced from reference TRBV29-1 and TRBJ1-1, is SAVISQKPSRDICQRGTSLTIQCQVDSQVTMMFWYRQQPGQSLTLIATANQGSEATYESGFVIDKFPISRPNLTFSTLTVSNMSPEDSSIYLCSAAGQSTEAFFGQGTRLTVV.

V and J are TRBV5-1 and TRBJ1-2; 8 bases line up with TRBD1. Germline V gene lookup returns CDR1 SGHRS and CDR2 YFSETQ. The CDR3 is 14 amino acids. V lost 0 bases and J lost 6; bases outside the gene matches: 4. In nucleotides, the CDR3 is TGCGCCAGCAGCTTGGACAGGGGGGAGGATGGCTACACCTTC. Its protein is CASSLDRGEDGYTF.

The chain combines TRBV20-1 with TRBJ2-4, with 10 positions matching TRBD1. V trimming: 4 bases; J trimming: 0 bases; junction bases outside the gene matches: 15. The CDR3 extends over 19 amino acids. The germline CDR1 and CDR2 sequences are DFQATT and SNEGSKA (reference sequence). CDR3 sequence reads: CSATKPRDRGRLAKNIQYF. CDR3 in DNA: TGCAGTGCTACTAAACCTCGGGACAGGGGTAGGCTAGCCAAAAACATTCAGTACTTC.

As regards this clonotype: It may be a read error: a sequence one base away is much more abundant. The CDR3 reads CASSYRGPAYNEQFF. The CDR3 coding sequence is TGTGCCAGCAGTTACAGGGGACCAGCGTATAATGAGCAGTTCTTC. The J gene is TRBJ2-1, the V gene TRBV6-6; tentatively, D is TRBD1 or TRBD2 (5 bases each). Looked up from germline, CDR1 is MNHNY and CDR2 is SVGAGI (reference sequence). V was shortened by 2 bases and J by 7 bases, with 15 bases between the two germline ends. The CDR3 has 15 residues.

The chain employs TRBV20-1 and TRBJ2-1; 11 bases align to TRBD2. CDR1 is DFQATT and CDR2 is SNEGSKA in the germline V gene (reference sequence). The V and J ends lost 3 bases and 5 bases, in that order; junction bases with no gene match: 9. The CDR3 is made up of 16 amino acids. The CDR3 protein is CSARDSTSGSNNEQFF. Written as DNA, the CDR3 is TGCAGTGCTAGGGATTCCACTAGCGGGAGCAACAATGAGCAGTTCTTC.

The chain uses TRBV5-1 and TRBJ2-7; D is uncertain. Germline V lookup: CDR1 SGHRS, CDR2 YFSETQ. CDR3 length equals 14 residues. Trimming removed 3 bases from V and 4 bases from J, with 14 bases in between. CDR3 bases: TGCGCCAGCAGCTGGGAAGTGAGCAAATACGAGCAGTACTTC. It translates to CASSWEVSKYEQYF.

Only a few counts were recorded for this clonotype. V gene TRBV19 combines with J gene TRBJ2-5, with D hard to call. Germline-derived CDR1 and CDR2 are LNHDA and SQIVND (reference sequence). The CDR3 is 13 residues long. With 5 bases removed from V and 1 base from J, the gap between germline ends came to 8 bases. Here the CDR3 DNA reads TGTGCCAGTAGTGGGTCGGCCCAAGAGACCCAGTACTTC. This encodes CASSGSAQETQYF.

The rearrangement uses TRBV20-1 and TRBJ2-1, with TRBD2 identical over 12 bases. Losses at the gene ends were 5 bases for V and 6 bases for J; bases not matched to a gene: 8. CDR1 and CDR2 (germline): DFQATT, SNEGSKA (reference sequence). This CDR3 contains 15 residues. CDR3 coding DNA: TGCAGTGCTCCCAATCTAGCGGGAGGGCTCAATGAGCAGTTCTTC. The encoded protein is CSAPNLAGGLNEQFF.

The V and J genes are TRBV6-5 and TRBJ1-4; D gene unclear. Trimming left V 2 bases short and J 10 bases short, with 11 bases between. This CDR3 has 13 residues. Germline CDR1 MNHEY, CDR2 SVGAGI. The CDR3 sequence: CASSYEPRRKLFF. DNA for the CDR3: TGTGCCAGCAGTTACGAGCCCCGGCGAAAACTGTTTTTT.

This clonotype was counted a few times. The chain joins TRBV30 to TRBJ1-1; D is unclear. This CDR3 region has 13 residues. CDR1 is GTSNPN and CDR2 is SVGIG in the germline V gene (reference sequence). Trimming shortened V by 3 bases and J by 2 bases, and 10 bases separated the two germline ends. DNA of the CDR3: TGTGCCTGGAGACCGGACGGAAACACTGAAGCTTTCTTT. Amino acids: CAWRPDGNTEAFF.

This clonotype showed up many times. The chain carries TRBV15 and TRBJ1-2; 7 positions match TRBD1. This CDR3 is 15 amino acids long. In germline, CDR1 is LNHNV, CDR2 YYDKDF (reference sequence). Trimming cost V 3 bases and J 0 bases; bases outside gene matches: 4. The CDR3 region has the DNA TGTGCCACCAGCAGGATACAGGGGACTAACTATGGCTACACCTTC. It is translated as CATSRIQGTNYGYTF.

Details on this clonotype: A read error may be the cause here, since a much bigger clone is one base away. The chain uses TRBV20-1 and TRBJ2-7; D not certain. The CDR3 totals 12 residues. V was pared by 1 base and J by 7 bases, with 11 bases between. Germline assignment: CDR1 DFQATT and CDR2 SNEGSKA (reference sequence). CDR3 DNA: TGCAGTGCTAGAGCCGTAGACAATGAGCAGTACTTC. It encodes CSARAVDNEQYF.

Many counts were recorded for this clonotype. V is TRBV7-9 and J is TRBJ1-2, with D perhaps TRBD1 (5 bases). Germline V gene data show CDR1 as SEHNR and CDR2 as FQNEAQ (reference sequence). V lost 6 bases and J lost 1, with 9 bases in between. The CDR3 sequence is 13 residues long. CDR3 protein: CASSQDSNYGYTF. In nucleotides, the CDR3 is TGTGCCAGCAGTCAAGACAGTAACTATGGCTACACCTTC.

This clonotype was picked up many times. The V call is TRBV13, the J call TRBJ2-1; D uncertain. Germline V gene lookup returns CDR1 PRHDT and CDR2 FYEKMQ (reference sequence). Trimming cost V 2 bases and J 9 bases, with 8 bases left between them. The CDR3 runs 12 residues. This CDR3 reads CASSLIPLEQFF. The CDR3 bases are TGTGCCAGCAGCTTAATCCCTCTTGAGCAGTTCTTC.

The V call is TRBV6-5, the J call TRBJ2-2; 7 nucleotides match TRBD1. The CDR3 runs 16 residues. The junction had 13 bases not matched to a gene; V was cut back by 6 bases and J by 6 bases. Germline loops: CDR1 MNHEY, CDR2 SVGAGI. The CDR3 region has the DNA TGTGCCAGCAGGATCGACCGGGACAGAGGTGCCGGGGAGCTGTTTTTT. Its protein is CASRIDRDRGAGELFF.

This clonotype was seen a handful of times. The chain combines TRBV9 with TRBJ2-3; D remains unclear. This CDR3 is 12 amino acids long. Per germline, CDR1 SGDLS and CDR2 YYNGEE. Trimming left V 0 bases short and J 1 base short, with 0 bases between. CDR3 sequence: CASSVGTDTQYF. The DNA for the CDR3 is TGTGCCAGCAGCGTAGGCACAGATACGCAGTATTTT. The whole variable domain, filled in from reference TRBV9 and TRBJ2-3, reads DSGVTQTPKHLITATGQRVTLRCSPRSGDLSVYWYQQSLDQGLQFLIQYYNGEERAKGNILERFSAQQFPDLHSELNLSSLELGDSALYFCASSVGTDTQYFGPGTRLTVL.

V usage is TRBV5-1 and J usage is TRBJ1-1, with no clear D. Germline values: CDR1 SGHRS, CDR2 YFSETQ. The V end lost 0 bases, the J end lost 2 bases, and 8 bases lay between the germline ends. The CDR3 sequence is 14 residues long. CDR3 sequence: CASSLAQSNTEAFF. In DNA form, the CDR3 reads TGCGCCAGCAGCTTGGCGCAGTCAAACACTGAAGCTTTCTTT.